This T cell receptor beta chain comes out of a study of cytomegalovirus exposure and HLA in healthy donors. The length of the CDR3 is 17 residues. Germline V gene sequence: CDR1 SGHTA, CDR2 FQGTGA. V trimming: 4 bases; J trimming: 4 bases; junction bases outside the gene matches: 14. Generated by immunoSEQ multiplex PCR, the TCRdb table keeps only in-frame clones and is missing some. The data show about 120,000 clones, about 85% seen once. Material for sequencing was PBMCs. This rearrangement joins TRBV7-3 to TRBJ1-1, with 8 bases aligning to TRBD1. The source is a woman aged 25 to 45 in good health and CMV-seronegative. CDR3 nucleotides: TGTGCCAGCAGCTCCGGGCGGGCAGGGGGCGCAATCACTGAAGCTTTCTTT. It is translated as CASSSGRAGGAITEAFF.